This TCR beta chain emerged from a study of shared clonotypes between healthy human individuals (dated by TCRdb to about 2020). General notes on the study: The cohort comprised a couple of women and three men aged 18 to 49 years. For each donor, CD4 naive and CD4 memory were each run on three plates, CD8 naive on two plates, and CD8 memory on one plate. To estimate repertoire size and how much clonotype sharing occurs between individuals, the study deeply sequenced the blood TCR repertoires of roughly 5 healthy adults. Libraries were prepared and TCR repertoires were sequenced by different laboratories using diverse techniques, in order to increase sequencing depth and limit assay-specific biases. Per donor, leukapheresis produced somewhere between about 0.94 and 9 billion PBMCs. Results and caveats for the whole study, not just this receptor: Incomplete sequencing was indicated by rarefaction of sorted-subset datasets, despite the large sequencing depth. Only blood was sampled, and tissue TCR repertoires likely differ from those in blood. Higher generation probabilities were observed for clonotypes shared by all four sorted-subset donors than for non-shared clonotypes. The genetic and exposure-history diversity represented was limited by the small number of donors. Pairwise subsampling indicated that sequencing depth was expected to affect the degree of clonotype sharing among donors. Naive subsets generally had larger estimated clonotype richness than memory subsets. Sharing across a handful of donors was observed for around 5% of naive CD4, over 3% of naive CD8, 2.3% of memory CD4, and over 0.3% of memory CD8 clonotypes.

TCR CDR3 regions were amplified from genomic DNA by multiplex PCR using the deep immunoSEQ assay. Extracted genomic DNA from each cell subset was distributed evenly across all wells of several immunoSEQ 96-well plates, and each plate was treated as a replicate. Each replicate PCR for sorted subsets received about 180 ng genomic DNA, equal to roughly 33,000 T cell genomes. The purified libraries were quantified using a Qubit 3.0 fluorometer, sized with a Bioanalyzer 2100, and then quantified again using the KAPA Library Quantification kit. Every immunoSEQ 96-well plate was sequenced on a dedicated single-read 150-cycle Illumina NextSeq 550 flow cell. The paper's processing steps were these. The immunoSEQ output contained only junctional sequences without quality scores, so filtering could not match that applied to full-length reads. Sequences were annotated with PyIR, a Python wrapper for IgBLAST v1.9, using IMGT germline references to assign V/J genes and CDR3. Any read was removed if the V/J assignment was weak (E-value above 1e-6), the CDR3 was missing, or the read contained stop codons, out-of-frame junctions, or ambiguous translated residues. V3J clonotypes were defined as sequences sharing the same inferred V gene, J gene, and CDR3 amino acid sequence. Percentage overlap between repertoires was computed as shared unique clonotypes divided by the size of the smaller repertoire. Three approaches were used to assess repertoire richness: RTK rarefaction, the Chao1 estimator, and Recon v2.1 estimates of unobserved clonotypes. OLGA was used to compute generation probabilities for all TCRbeta clonotypes that the gDNA method yielded from a few donors. The clones in this table, taken by TCRdb from immuneACCESS, are in-frame only. Not every clone is retained; where verified, under half of the shortfall comes from an unresolved V gene, and the cause of the rest is unknown. V, J and clone size reflect that table, while D and trimming were determined from the DNA. Across this sample there are about 1 million clones, with 70% to 80% seen only once. The top ten clonotypes cover nearly 1.5% of the sample.

Healthy HIV-negative adults with no recently reported acute infections or vaccinations were included as donors. Every donor was a Caucasian adult residing in Nashville, Tennessee, USA. CD4+ T cells were enriched by magnetic negative selection; naive cells were then positively selected on CD45RA, and the negative fraction formed the memory subset. Blood was collected by leukapheresis, and PBMCs were isolated by Ficoll-Histopaque density gradient centrifugation and then cryopreserved in liquid nitrogen vapor phase. Analytical flow cytometry was used to check the purity and quantity of each magnetically sorted T cell population. From each sorted fraction, genomic DNA was isolated and quantified by UV absorbance on a Nanodrop 2000c. The CDR3 starts with the cysteine, ends with the phenylalanine, and has 14 residues. Only the CDR3 DNA is retained, 42 bases long and in frame from the first base. Germline trimming: 6 bases from V, 1 base from J; junction bases outside gene matches: 4. CDR1 LNHDA and CDR2 SQIVND were looked up in the germline V gene (reference sequence).

Concerning this clone: The target of this receptor is not known. A much larger clone differs from this one at a single base, so this may be a read error.

The sample consisted of memory CD4+ T cells sorted from blood. This sample's cell subset or site label indicates: CD45RA-negative fraction. The chain couples TRBV19 to TRBJ2-3, with 7 bases matching TRBD2. This TCR was sampled from a man younger than 35 in good health. The CDR3 sequence is CASSLTSGTDTQYF. The DNA is as follows: TGTGCCAGTAGCTTAACTAGCGGCACAGATACGCAGTATTTT.